What follows are 21 T cell receptor beta chains derived from one specimen sequenced in a study of T cell changes during pregnancy in multiple sclerosis (dated by TCRdb to the late 2010s). Library preparation used the immunoSEQ multiplex PCR assay. As stored in TCRdb, this immuneACCESS dataset retains in-frame rearrangements with V and J assigned. A fraction of the clones does not appear; measured against another copy, unresolved V genes explain less than half of the discrepancy, and the remainder lacks a known reason. Counted in this sample were 30,000 to 40,000 clones; about 89% of them appeared once. Around 2.8% of the sample is taken by the ten largest. Here the sequenced sample was CD4+ T cells from peripheral blood mononuclear cells, taken in the third trimester of pregnancy. Receptors were obtained from a female donor in good health, enrolled as a control in a pregnancy study.

This sequence joins TRBV27 and TRBJ1-1, with 9 bases identical to TRBD1. CDR1 is MNHEY, CDR2 SMNVEV, per germline (reference sequence). This CDR3 comprises 15 residues. Trimming removed 6 bases from V and 4 bases from J; junction bases left unmatched: 9. The DNA of the CDR3 is TGTGCCAGCAGGTCGACAGGGGGATTGGGCACTGAAGCTTTCTTT. This translates into CASRSTGGLGTEAFF.

The chain employs TRBV7-9 and TRBJ2-1, with D unresolved. With 5 bases removed from V and 10 bases from J, the gap between germline ends came to 12 bases. CDR3 size: 12 residues. The germline V gene encodes CDR1 SEHNR and CDR2 FQNEAQ (reference sequence). CDR3 residues: CASSPDVEEQFF. CDR3 in DNA: TGTGCCAGCAGCCCGGATGTGGAGGAGCAGTTCTTC.

The chain uses TRBV5-5 and TRBJ1-2, with D possibly TRBD1 on 5 matching bases. This CDR3 spans 13 amino acids. Germline CDR1 SGHKS, CDR2 YYEKEE (reference sequence). Trimming cost V 5 bases and J 8 bases, with 16 bases left between them. The CDR3 sequence: CASSYPGGDGYTF. CDR3 nucleotides: TGTGCCAGCAGTTACCCCGGGGGGGACGGCTACACCTTC.

J is TRBJ2-5 and V is TRBV10-1, with a possible D match to TRBD1 (6 bases). CDR3 length: 16 residues. CDR1 WNHNN and CDR2 SYGVQD come from the germline V gene (reference sequence). Between the trimmed V and J ends, which lost 0 bases and 3 bases, there was a span of 14 bases. CDR3 protein: CASSESGSRTEETQYF. CDR3 nucleotides: TGCGCCAGCAGTGAGTCTGGCTCTCGGACAGAAGAGACCCAGTACTTC.

The chain combines TRBV5-6 with TRBJ2-1; 10 bases match TRBD1. CDR3 length: 14 residues. Germline loops: CDR1 SGHDT, CDR2 YYEEEE. V shed 4 bases, J shed 8 bases, and the junction held 6 bases outside the gene matches. The CDR3 region has the DNA TGTGCCAGCAGCACGGGACAGGGGATGTATGAGCAGTTCTTC. Amino acids: CASSTGQGMYEQFF.

This clone was observed a single time. The chain carries TRBV28 and TRBJ2-5; 7 positions agree with TRBD2. Trimming took 6 bases from V and 5 from J; bases not matched to a gene: 12. In germline, CDR1 is MDHEN, CDR2 SYDVKM. The CDR3 length is 15 residues. CDR3 residues: CASSLGEGGLETQYF. The DNA for the CDR3 is TGTGCCAGCAGCTTAGGGGAGGGAGGATTGGAGACCCAGTACTTC.

This rearrangement joins TRBV7-9 to TRBJ2-7; 10 nucleotides line up with TRBD1. J was trimmed by 6 bases and V by 4 bases; bases with no gene match: 6. CDR1 is SEHNR, CDR2 FQNEAQ, per germline (reference sequence). The CDR3 consists of 14 residues. CDR3 coding DNA: TGTGCCAGCAGCTCCGGGACAGGGGACATCGAGCAGTACTTC. Its translation: CASSSGTGDIEQYF.

V is TRBV12-5 and J is TRBJ1-1; maybe TRBD1 (5 bases). Looked up from germline, CDR1 is LGHNT and CDR2 is FRNRAP. Trimming left V 0 bases short and J 7 bases short, with 15 bases between. The CDR3 length is 15 residues. DNA for the CDR3: TGTGCTAGTGGTTTGGTACTAGGGACTAACCTTGAAGCTTTCTTT. Its translation is CASGLVLGTNLEAFF.

The rearrangement links TRBV29-1 to TRBJ1-1; 8 bases align to TRBD1. V shed 6 bases, J shed 2 bases, and the junction held 8 bases outside the gene matches. The CDR3 totals 14 residues. Germline V gene lookup returns CDR1 SQVTM and CDR2 ANQGSEA. CDR3 loop: CSVDTGTGNTEAFF. The CDR3 nucleotides are TGCAGCGTCGATACCGGGACAGGCAACACTGAAGCTTTCTTT. Together with reference TRBV29-1 and TRBJ1-1, the CDR3 gives the full variable domain: SAVISQKPSRDICQRGTSLTIQCQVDSQVTMMFWYRQQPGQSLTLIATANQGSEATYESGFVIDKFPISRPNLTFSTLTVSNMSPEDSSIYLCSVDTGTGNTEAFFGQGTRLTVV.

This chain links TRBV7-9 with TRBJ1-1; 7 bases agree with TRBD1. Germline V gives CDR1 SEHNR, CDR2 FQNEAQ (reference sequence). The ends lost 5 bases at V and 5 bases at J; junction bases unmatched: 11. This CDR3 spans 15 amino acids. In nucleotides, the CDR3 is TGTGCCAGCAGCGCACGACAGGGAGGAGGAACTGAAGCTTTCTTT. Translation: CASSARQGGGTEAFF.

The genes are TRBV5-6 and TRBJ1-1; TRBD1 might be the D (6 bases). The V and J ends lost 3 bases and 5 bases respectively, with 11 bases between them. Per the germline V gene, CDR1 is SGHDT and CDR2 is YYEEEE. The CDR3 covers 13 residues. CDR3 loop: CASSWDTSTEAFF. The CDR3 bases are TGTGCCAGCAGCTGGGACACAAGTACTGAAGCTTTCTTT.

The V call is TRBV7-6, the J call TRBJ2-7, with D unresolved. Trimming removed 3 bases at V and 3 bases at J, with 12 bases between. This CDR3 contains 14 residues. Germline V gene lookup returns CDR1 SGHVS and CDR2 FNYEAQ. The CDR3 DNA sequence: TGTGCCAGCAGCTTCGGTGCTAGAAACTACGAGCAGTACTTC. Translated, it gives CASSFGARNYEQYF.

This clone has a single count. The gene calls are TRBV28 and TRBJ2-1, with D maybe TRBD1 (5 bases). The CDR3 sequence is 14 residues long. Germline CDR1 MDHEN, CDR2 SYDVKM. V dropped 8 bases and J dropped 8 bases, with 19 bases sitting between them. CDR3 nucleotides: TGTGCCAGCCTCCCTCAGGACATTATGTATGAGCAGTTCTTC. Residues: CASLPQDIMYEQFF. Looking up the rest from reference TRBV28 and TRBJ2-1 gives the full variable domain: DVKVTQSSRYLVKRTGEKVFLECVQDMDHENMFWYRQDPGLGLRLIYFSYDVKMKEKGDIPEGYSVSREKKERFSLILESASTNQTSMYLCASLPQDIMYEQFFGPGTRLTVL.

This chain links TRBV18 with TRBJ1-2; 8 bases match TRBD1. This CDR3 has 16 amino acids. V lost 3 bases, J lost 5 bases, and 11 bases stayed unmatched. From germline, CDR1 is KGHSH and CDR2 LQKENI. In DNA, the CDR3 is TGTGCCAGCTCACCTACCAGCCCAGGGGGCGCTTATGGCTACACCTTC. Translating it yields CASSPTSPGGAYGYTF.

The chain has TRBV19 and TRBJ2-1, with 10 bases lining up with TRBD2. CDR1 LNHDA and CDR2 SQIVND come from the germline V gene (reference sequence). The CDR3 totals 21 residues. J gave up 4 bases and V 5 bases, and 23 bases lay outside the gene matches. The DNA of the CDR3 is TGTGCCAGTAGTCTTAGTCGGCTCCAGGGGGGACAGCGGGGGGGATACAATGAGCAGTTCTTC. Protein sequence: CASSLSRLQGGQRGGYNEQFF.

The V call is TRBV18, the J call TRBJ1-1; TRBD1 aligns across 7 bases. This CDR3 contains 17 residues. J gave up 5 bases and V 3 bases, and 15 bases lay outside the gene matches. Germline loops: CDR1 KGHSH, CDR2 LQKENI. In nucleotides, the CDR3 is TGTGCCAGCTCACCGTTCCGGACAGGACTGAGGAGGACTGAAGCTTTCTTT. Its translation: CASSPFRTGLRRTEAFF.

This clone was recorded once. V gene TRBV10-2 combines with J gene TRBJ2-1; 10 bases align to TRBD2. Germline CDR1 WSHSY, CDR2 SAAADI. Unmatched junction bases numbered 6, after V lost 0 bases and J lost 7 bases. The CDR3 is made up of 16 amino acids. The DNA of the CDR3 is TGCGCCAGCAGTGAGTCGAGCGGGGGGGCGGGGAATGAGCAGTTCTTC. Residues: CASSESSGGAGNEQFF.

This clone was picked up one time. The chain combines TRBV10-3 with TRBJ2-1, with D perhaps TRBD2 (5 bases). The CDR3 runs 13 residues. The V gene lost 8 bases and the J gene lost 4 bases, with 12 bases spanning the gap. The germline CDR1 and CDR2 sequences are ENHRY and SYGVKD. CDR3 region: CAISPEGYNEQFF. CDR3 sequence (DNA): TGTGCCATCTCCCCCGAGGGTTACAATGAGCAGTTCTTC.

V is TRBV29-1 and J is TRBJ2-1, with 8 bases lining up with TRBD2. The germline V gene encodes CDR1 SQVTM and CDR2 ANQGSEA. The CDR3 totals 13 residues. With 6 bases clipped from V and 4 bases from J, the junction kept 5 bases outside the gene matches. CDR3 amino acids: CSVAGLEYNEQFF. For the CDR3, the DNA is TGCAGCGTCGCGGGACTAGAGTACAATGAGCAGTTCTTC.

The chain is built from TRBV5-1 and TRBJ2-3; weak D call: TRBD2 (5 bases). CDR3 length: 16 amino acids. Trimming removed 0 bases at V and 1 base at J, with 12 bases between. Germline CDR1 reads SGHRS; CDR2 reads YFSETQ. The CDR3 loop is CASSLDGSARTDTQYF. The DNA for the CDR3 is TGCGCCAGCAGCTTGGATGGTAGCGCCCGCACAGATACGCAGTATTTT.

The chain combines TRBV6-5 with TRBJ1-2, with 8 bases lining up with TRBD1. CDR1 MNHEY and CDR2 SVGAGI come from the germline V gene. The CDR3 sequence is 14 residues long. The junction had 15 bases not matched to a gene; V was cut back by 10 bases and J by 8 bases. The CDR3 loop is CATDRAGGESGYTF. The CDR3 DNA reads as TGTGCCACCGACAGGGCAGGGGGCGAGTCGGGCTACACCTTC.